This TCR beta chain was identified during a study of blood T cell repertoires in COVID-19. As for the study in general: The cDNA or gDNA used as material had been derived from T cells, B-cell-depleted T cells, or PBMCs.

The CDR3 totals 15 residues. The V segment lost 6 bases and the J segment 4 bases; nucleotides outside the gene matches: 10. Germline assignment: CDR1 MDHEN and CDR2 SYDVKM. Original processing methods: The authors estimated nucleated cell counts from reference gene primer amplification. The assay was immunoSEQ multiplex PCR, and TCRdb's table has in-frame clones only and misses some. V, J and clone size reflect that table, while D and trimming were determined from the DNA. This sample carries 290,000 or so clones, around 86% of them seen once, and the ten largest clones take 1% to 1.5%. This chain connects TRBV28 to TRBJ2-7; the match to TRBD2 covers 9 bases. The receptor was derived from a man in his 70s with acute or convalescent COVID-19. The sample comprised peripheral blood. The CDR3 loop is CASSLITSGFYEQYF. The DNA of the CDR3 is TGTGCCAGCAGCCTCATCACTAGCGGGTTTTACGAGCAGTACTTC.